This T cell receptor (beta chain) came from a study of T cell responses to AZD1222 COVID-19 vaccine. This CDR3 comprises 16 residues. Germline V gene lookup returns CDR1 LGHDT and CDR2 YNNKEL (reference sequence). Trimming removed 0 bases from V and 4 bases from J, with 15 bases in between. Repertoires were generated with immunoSEQ multiplex PCR, while TCRdb's copy carries only in-frame clones and drops some. Of 100,000 to 150,000 clones in the sample, roughly 91% were seen once. The sequence was collected from an adult in good health. The starting material was peripheral blood, obtained on day 0 of AZD1222 vaccination. This chain uses TRBV3-1 (or the pseudogene TRBV3-2) with TRBJ1-1, with a weak D call TRBD1 (6 bases). DNA of the CDR3: TGTGCCAGCAGCCAAGATCTTCAGGGGTGGGGCACTGAAGCTTTCTTT. It is translated as CASSQDLQGWGTEAFF.